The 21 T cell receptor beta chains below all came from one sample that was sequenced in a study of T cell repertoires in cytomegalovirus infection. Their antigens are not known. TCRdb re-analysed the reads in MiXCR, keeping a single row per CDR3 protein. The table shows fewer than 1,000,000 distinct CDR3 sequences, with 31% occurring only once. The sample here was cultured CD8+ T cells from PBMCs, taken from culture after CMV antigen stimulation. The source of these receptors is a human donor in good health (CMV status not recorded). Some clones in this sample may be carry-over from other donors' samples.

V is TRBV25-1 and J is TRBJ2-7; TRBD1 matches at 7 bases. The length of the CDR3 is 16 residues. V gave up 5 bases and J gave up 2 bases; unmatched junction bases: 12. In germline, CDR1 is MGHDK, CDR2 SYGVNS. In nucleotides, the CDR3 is TGTGCCAGCAGTTCCTCGACAGGGAAGGAAGCCTACGAGCAGTACTTC. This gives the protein CASSSSTGKEAYEQYF.

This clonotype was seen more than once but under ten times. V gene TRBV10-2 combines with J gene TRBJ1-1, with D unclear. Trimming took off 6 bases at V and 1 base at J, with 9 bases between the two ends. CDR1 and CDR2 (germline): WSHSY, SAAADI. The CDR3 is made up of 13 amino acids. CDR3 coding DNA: TGCGCCAGCAGAAAAAATCCGAACACTGAAGCTTTCTTT. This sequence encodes CASRKNPNTEAFF.

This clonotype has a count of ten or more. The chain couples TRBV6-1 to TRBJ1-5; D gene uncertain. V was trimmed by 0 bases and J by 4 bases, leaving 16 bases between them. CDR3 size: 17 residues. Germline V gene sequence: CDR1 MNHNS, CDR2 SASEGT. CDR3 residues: CASSEAHNRYANQPQHF. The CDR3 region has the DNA TGTGCCAGCAGTGAAGCGCATAACAGATACGCAAATCAGCCCCAGCATTTT.

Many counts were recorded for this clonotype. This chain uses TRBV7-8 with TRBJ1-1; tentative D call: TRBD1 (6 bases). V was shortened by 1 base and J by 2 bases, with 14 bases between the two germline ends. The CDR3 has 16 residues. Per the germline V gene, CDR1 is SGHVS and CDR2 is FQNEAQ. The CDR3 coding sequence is TGTGCCAGCAGCTTAGGACGACGAGGGGGTAACACTGAAGCTTTCTTT. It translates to CASSLGRRGGNTEAFF. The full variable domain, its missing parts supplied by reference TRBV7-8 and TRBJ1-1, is GAGVSQSPRYKVAKRGQDVALRCDPISGHVSLFWYQQALGQGPEFLTYFQNEAQLDKSGLPSDRFFAERPEGSVSTLKIQRTQQEDSAVYLCASSLGRRGGNTEAFFGQGTRLTVV.

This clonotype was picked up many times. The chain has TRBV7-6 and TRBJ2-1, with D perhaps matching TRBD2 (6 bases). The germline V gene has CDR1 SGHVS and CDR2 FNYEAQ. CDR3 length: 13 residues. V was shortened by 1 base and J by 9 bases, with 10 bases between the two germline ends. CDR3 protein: CASSLGGDGEQFF. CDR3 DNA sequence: TGTGCCAGCAGCTTAGGGGGGGATGGTGAGCAGTTCTTC.

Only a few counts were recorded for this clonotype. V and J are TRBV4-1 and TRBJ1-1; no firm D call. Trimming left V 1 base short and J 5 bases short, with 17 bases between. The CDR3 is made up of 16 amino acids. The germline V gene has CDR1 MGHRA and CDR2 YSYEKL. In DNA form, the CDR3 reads TGCGCCAGCAGCCAAGCCCACAGCTCGGTAGAAACTGAAGCTTTCTTT. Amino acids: CASSQAHSSVETEAFF.

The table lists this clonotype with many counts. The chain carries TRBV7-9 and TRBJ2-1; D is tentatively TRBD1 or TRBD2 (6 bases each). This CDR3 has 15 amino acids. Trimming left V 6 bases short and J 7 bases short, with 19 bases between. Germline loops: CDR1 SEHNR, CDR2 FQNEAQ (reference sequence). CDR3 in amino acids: CASRYGRGASNEQFF. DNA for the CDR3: TGTGCCAGCAGATACGGTAGGGGGGCCTCTAATGAGCAGTTCTTC.

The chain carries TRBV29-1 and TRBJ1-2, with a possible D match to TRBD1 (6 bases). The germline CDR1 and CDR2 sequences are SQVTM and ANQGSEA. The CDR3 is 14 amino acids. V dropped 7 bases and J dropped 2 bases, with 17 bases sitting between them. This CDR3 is CSAEPSQGNYGYTF. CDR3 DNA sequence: TGCAGCGCCGAGCCCAGTCAGGGGAACTATGGCTACACCTTC.

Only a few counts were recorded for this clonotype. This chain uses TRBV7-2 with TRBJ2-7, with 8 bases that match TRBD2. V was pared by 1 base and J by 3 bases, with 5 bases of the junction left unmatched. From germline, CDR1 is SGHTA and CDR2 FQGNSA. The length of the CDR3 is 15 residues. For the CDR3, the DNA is TGTGCCAGCAGCTTAGATGGAGCGGGGGTCTACGAGCAGTACTTC. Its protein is CASSLDGAGVYEQYF.

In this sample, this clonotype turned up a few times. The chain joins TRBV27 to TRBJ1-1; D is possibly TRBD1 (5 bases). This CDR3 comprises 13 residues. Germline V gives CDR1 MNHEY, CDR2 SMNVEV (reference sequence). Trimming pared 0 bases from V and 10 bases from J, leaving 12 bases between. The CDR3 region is CASSLSGPRVAFF. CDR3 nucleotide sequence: TGTGCCAGCAGTTTATCGGGACCCCGGGTAGCTTTCTTT.

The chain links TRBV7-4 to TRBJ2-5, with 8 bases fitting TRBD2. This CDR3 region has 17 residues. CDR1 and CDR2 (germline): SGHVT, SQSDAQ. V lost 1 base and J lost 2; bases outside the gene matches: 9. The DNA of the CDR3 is TGTGCCAGCAGCTTAGGACTAGCGTGGGGCCCTCAAGAGACCCAGTACTTC. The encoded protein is CASSLGLAWGPQETQYF.

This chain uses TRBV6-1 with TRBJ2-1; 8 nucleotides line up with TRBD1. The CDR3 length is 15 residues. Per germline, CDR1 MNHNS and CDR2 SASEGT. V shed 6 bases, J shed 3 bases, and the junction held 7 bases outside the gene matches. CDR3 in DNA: TGTGCCAGCAGCTCGCGGACAGGGATCTACAATGAGCAGTTCTTC. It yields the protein CASSSRTGIYNEQFF.

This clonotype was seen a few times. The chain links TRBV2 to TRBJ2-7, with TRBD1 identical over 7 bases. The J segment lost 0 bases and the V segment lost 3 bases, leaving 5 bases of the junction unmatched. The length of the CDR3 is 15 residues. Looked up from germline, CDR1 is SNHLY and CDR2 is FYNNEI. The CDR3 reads CASSEWAGGSYEQYV. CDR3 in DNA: TGTGCCAGCAGTGAGTGGGCAGGGGGCTCCTACGAGCAGTACGTC.

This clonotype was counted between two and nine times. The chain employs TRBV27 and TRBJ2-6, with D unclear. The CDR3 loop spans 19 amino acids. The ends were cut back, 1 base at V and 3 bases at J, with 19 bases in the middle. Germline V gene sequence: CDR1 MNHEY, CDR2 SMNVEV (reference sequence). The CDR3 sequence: CASSLWPGRQSRGANVLTF. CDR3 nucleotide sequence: TGTGCCAGCAGTTTATGGCCCGGACGCCAATCGCGTGGGGCCAACGTCCTGACTTTC.

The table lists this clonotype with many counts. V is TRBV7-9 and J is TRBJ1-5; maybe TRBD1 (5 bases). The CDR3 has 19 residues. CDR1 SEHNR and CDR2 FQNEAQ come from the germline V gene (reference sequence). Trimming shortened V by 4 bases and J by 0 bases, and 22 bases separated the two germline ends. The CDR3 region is CASSSSRAAGFPSNQPQHF. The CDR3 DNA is TGTGCCAGCAGCTCAAGCAGGGCCGCCGGATTCCCTAGCAATCAGCCCCAGCATTTT. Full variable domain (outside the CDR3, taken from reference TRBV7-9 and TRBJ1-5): DTGVSQNPRHKITKRGQNVTFRCDPISEHNRLYWYRQTLGQGPEFLTYFQNEAQLEKSRLLSDRFSAERPKGSFSTLEIQRTEQGDSAMYLCASSSSRAAGFPSNQPQHFGDGTRLSIL.

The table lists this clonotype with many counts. DNA for the CDR3: TGTGCCAGCAGCCGAGGACAGGGAGGTAGCAATCAGCCCCAGCATTTT. It codes for CASSRGQGGSNQPQHF. The chain couples TRBV7-2 to TRBJ1-5; 8 nucleotides line up with TRBD1. The CDR3 is 16 amino acids. The junction had 6 bases not matched to a gene; V was cut back by 5 bases and J by 0 bases. The germline V gene encodes CDR1 SGHTA and CDR2 FQGNSA. Based on the CDR3 plus reference TRBV7-2 and TRBJ1-5, the full variable domain is GAGVSQSPSNKVTEKGKDVELRCDPISGHTALYWYRQSLGQGLEFLIYFQGNSAPDKSGLPSDRFSAERTGGSVSTLTIQRTQQEDSAVYLCASSRGQGGSNQPQHFGDGTRLSIL.

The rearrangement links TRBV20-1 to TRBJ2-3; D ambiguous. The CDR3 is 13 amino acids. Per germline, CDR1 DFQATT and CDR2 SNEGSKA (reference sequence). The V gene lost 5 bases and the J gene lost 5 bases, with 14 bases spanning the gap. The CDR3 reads CSARTASQDTQYF. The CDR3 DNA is TGCAGTGCTCGGACCGCCTCCCAAGATACGCAGTATTTT.

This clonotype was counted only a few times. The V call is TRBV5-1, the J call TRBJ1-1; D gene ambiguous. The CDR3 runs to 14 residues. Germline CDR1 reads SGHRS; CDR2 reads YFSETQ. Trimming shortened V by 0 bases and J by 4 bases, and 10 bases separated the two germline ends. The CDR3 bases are TGCGCCAGCAGCTTGGGGGGTGATGCCACTGAAGCTTTCTTT. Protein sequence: CASSLGGDATEAFF.

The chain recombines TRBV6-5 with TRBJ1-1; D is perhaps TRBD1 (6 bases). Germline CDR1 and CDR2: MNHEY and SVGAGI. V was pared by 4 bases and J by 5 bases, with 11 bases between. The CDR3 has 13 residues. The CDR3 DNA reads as TGTGCCAGCAGTTTTCAGGGGTTGACTGAAGCTTTCTTT. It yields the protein CASSFQGLTEAFF.

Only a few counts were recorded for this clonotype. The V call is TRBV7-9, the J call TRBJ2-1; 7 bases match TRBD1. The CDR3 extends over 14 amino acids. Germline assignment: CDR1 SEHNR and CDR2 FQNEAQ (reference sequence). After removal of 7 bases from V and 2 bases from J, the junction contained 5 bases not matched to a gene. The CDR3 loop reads CASIGTDPYNEQFF. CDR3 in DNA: TGTGCCAGCATAGGGACAGATCCCTACAATGAGCAGTTCTTC.

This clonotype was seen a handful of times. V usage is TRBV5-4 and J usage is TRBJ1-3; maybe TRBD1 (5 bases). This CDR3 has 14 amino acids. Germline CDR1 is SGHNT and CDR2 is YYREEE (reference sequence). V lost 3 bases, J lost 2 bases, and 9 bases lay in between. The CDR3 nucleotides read TGTGCCAGCAGCTGGGGGGAGACTGGAAACACCATATATTTT. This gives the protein CASSWGETGNTIYF.